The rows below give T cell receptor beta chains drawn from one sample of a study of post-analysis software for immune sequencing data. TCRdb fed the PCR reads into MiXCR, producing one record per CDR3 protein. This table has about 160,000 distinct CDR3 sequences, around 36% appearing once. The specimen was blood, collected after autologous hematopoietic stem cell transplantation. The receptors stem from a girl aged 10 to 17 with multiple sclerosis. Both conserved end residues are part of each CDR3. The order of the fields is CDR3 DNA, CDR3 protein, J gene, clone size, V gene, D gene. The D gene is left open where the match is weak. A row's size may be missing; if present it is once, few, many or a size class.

cdr3_nt: TGTGCCAGCAGCGCAACCCTCTGGGGCTACAATGAGCAGTTCTTC; cdr3_aa: CASSATLWGYNEQFF; j_call: TRBJ2-1; clone_size: few; v_call: TRBV6-1; d_call: NA
cdr3_nt: TGTGCCAGCAGCCCCGGGGGGTTATCCGCAGATACGCAGTATTTT; cdr3_aa: CASSPGGLSADTQYF; j_call: TRBJ2-3; clone_size: NA; v_call: TRBV9; d_call: TRBD2
cdr3_nt: TGTGCCACCAGTGCGACAGTTAACTATGGCTACACCTTC; cdr3_aa: CATSATVNYGYTF; j_call: TRBJ1-2; clone_size: many; v_call: TRBV24-1; d_call: NA
cdr3_nt: TGTGCCAGCAGCCCACTCGGACTAGCCACCGAGACCCAGTACTTC; cdr3_aa: CASSPLGLATETQYF; j_call: TRBJ2-5; clone_size: NA; v_call: TRBV7-3; d_call: TRBD2
cdr3_nt: TGTGCCAGCAGTTTGGCCACGACAGGGAAAGAGACCCAGTACTTC; cdr3_aa: CASSLATTGKETQYF; j_call: TRBJ2-5; clone_size: few; v_call: TRBV28; d_call: TRBD1
cdr3_nt: TGCAGCGTTGACCTAGCGGGAGGGCCCGACAATGAGCAGTTCTTC; cdr3_aa: CSVDLAGGPDNEQFF; j_call: TRBJ2-1; clone_size: few; v_call: TRBV29-1; d_call: TRBD2
cdr3_nt: TGTGCCAGCAGACTAGGGGTCTCGGAATTGAACACCGGGGAGCTGTTTTTT; cdr3_aa: CASRLGVSELNTGELFF; j_call: TRBJ2-2; clone_size: NA; v_call: TRBV11-2; d_call: NA
cdr3_nt: TGTGCCAGCCACCGGGACCCCTCCTACAATGAGCAGTTCTTC; cdr3_aa: CASHRDPSYNEQFF; j_call: TRBJ2-1; clone_size: few; v_call: TRBV28; d_call: NA
cdr3_nt: TGTGCCAGCAGTTACGGGGTAACAGATTCACCCCTCCACTTT; cdr3_aa: CASSYGVTDSPLHF; j_call: TRBJ1-6; clone_size: NA; v_call: TRBV6-6; d_call: NA
cdr3_nt: TGTGCCAGCAGCCAGGTCGGGACGGCAACTAGCACAGATACGCAGTATTTT; cdr3_aa: CASSQVGTATSTDTQYF; j_call: TRBJ2-3; clone_size: once; v_call: TRBV3-1; d_call: NA
cdr3_nt: TGTGCCAGCAGCCCAGCGGACAGGGAGCTCGAGCAGTACTTC; cdr3_aa: CASSPADRELEQYF; j_call: TRBJ2-7; clone_size: once; v_call: TRBV7-9; d_call: TRBD1
cdr3_nt: TGTGCCAGCAGCCCCCCTCGGGGGCCCACGTACTTC; cdr3_aa: CASSPPRGPTYF; j_call: TRBJ2-7; clone_size: many; v_call: TRBV28; d_call: NA
cdr3_nt: TGTGCCAGCACCATGTCGCGGGACAGCTATGGCTACACCTTC; cdr3_aa: CASTMSRDSYGYTF; j_call: TRBJ1-2; clone_size: many; v_call: TRBV12-3/TRBV12-4; d_call: TRBD1
cdr3_nt: TGCGCCAGCAGCCAACTAGATAACACTGAAGCTTTCTTT; cdr3_aa: CASSQLDNTEAFF; j_call: TRBJ1-1; clone_size: NA; v_call: TRBV4-1; d_call: NA
cdr3_nt: TGTGCCACCACTCGGGGCGGGGATCGCTTGGGCAACGAGCAGTACTTC; cdr3_aa: CATTRGGDRLGNEQYF; j_call: TRBJ2-7; clone_size: few; v_call: TRBV28; d_call: NA
cdr3_nt: TGCGCCAGCAGCTTGGGGGTTACTAATGAAAAACTGTTTTTT; cdr3_aa: CASSLGVTNEKLFF; j_call: TRBJ1-4; clone_size: NA; v_call: TRBV5-1; d_call: NA
cdr3_nt: TGCGCCAGCAGCTTGGCCATCGGTGGGGCCAACGTCCTGACTTTC; cdr3_aa: CASSLAIGGANVLTF; j_call: TRBJ2-6; clone_size: few; v_call: TRBV5-1; d_call: NA
cdr3_nt: TGTGCCAGCAGTCCCCACCCACTAGGTGTGCACAATGAGCAGTTCTTC; cdr3_aa: CASSPHPLGVHNEQFF; j_call: TRBJ2-1; clone_size: many; v_call: TRBV12-3/TRBV12-4; d_call: NA
cdr3_nt: TGTGCCAGCACCATTACGGGAGAGGTCTACAATGAGCAGTTCTTC; cdr3_aa: CASTITGEVYNEQFF; j_call: TRBJ2-1; clone_size: few; v_call: TRBV7-8; d_call: NA
cdr3_nt: TGCAGTGCTCCTTCCTATCTACGGACCGCTACCCTAGGCGAGCAGTACTTC; cdr3_aa: CSAPSYLRTATLGEQYF; j_call: TRBJ2-7; clone_size: few; v_call: TRBV20-1; d_call: NA
cdr3_nt: TGTGCCAGCAGTTCCTCTAGCTTGGGGGCAGCCAAAAACATTCAGTACTTC; cdr3_aa: CASSSSSLGAAKNIQYF; j_call: TRBJ2-4; clone_size: NA; v_call: TRBV12-3/TRBV12-4; d_call: NA
cdr3_nt: TGTGCCAGCAGTGGCCGTGGAGGGGGCATATACGAGCAGTACTTC; cdr3_aa: CASSGRGGGIYEQYF; j_call: TRBJ2-7; clone_size: NA; v_call: TRBV25-1; d_call: NA
cdr3_nt: TGTGCCAGCAGCTCCGTCAATCAGCCCCAGCATTTT; cdr3_aa: CASSSVNQPQHF; j_call: TRBJ1-5; clone_size: NA; v_call: TRBV7-9; d_call: NA
cdr3_nt: TGCAGCGCGAGCGGGACGGGCTCATATACGCAGTATTTT; cdr3_aa: CSASGTGSYTQYF; j_call: TRBJ2-3; clone_size: few; v_call: TRBV29-1; d_call: TRBD2
cdr3_nt: TGTGCCAGCAGCTTAGCGGCACTAGCGGGGGGGCAGAGCGCCTACAATGAGCAGTTCTTC; cdr3_aa: CASSLAALAGGQSAYNEQFF; j_call: TRBJ2-1; clone_size: NA; v_call: TRBV7-9; d_call: TRBD2
cdr3_nt: TGTGCCAGCGTAAGCGCTTATGGCTACACCTTC; cdr3_aa: CASVSAYGYTF; j_call: TRBJ1-2; clone_size: NA; v_call: TRBV28; d_call: NA
cdr3_nt: TGTGCCAGCACCCTAGACAGGGGGCTTTACGAGCAGTACTTC; cdr3_aa: CASTLDRGLYEQYF; j_call: TRBJ2-7; clone_size: NA; v_call: TRBV11-2; d_call: TRBD1
cdr3_nt: TGCGCCAGCAGCTTGATGGGACCGCCCGACTCCCCACCCCTGACATCGCAGTACTTC; cdr3_aa: CASSLMGPPDSPPLTSQYF; j_call: TRBJ2-7; clone_size: NA; v_call: TRBV5-1; d_call: NA
cdr3_nt: TGTGCCAGCAGCTTAGCCAGGGCCGAGCAGTACTTC; cdr3_aa: CASSLARAEQYF; j_call: TRBJ2-7; clone_size: NA; v_call: TRBV7-6; d_call: NA
cdr3_nt: TGTGCCAGCAGTTCATCGACAGCGCACCAGCAGTTCTTC; cdr3_aa: CASSSSTAHQQFF; j_call: TRBJ2-1; clone_size: NA; v_call: TRBV6-2/TRBV6-3; d_call: NA
cdr3_nt: TGTGCCAGCAGCAACGCCGGGACAGGGCGCTCGGGCTACACCTTC; cdr3_aa: CASSNAGTGRSGYTF; j_call: TRBJ1-2; clone_size: few; v_call: TRBV12-3/TRBV12-4; d_call: TRBD1
cdr3_nt: TGCAGCGTTCCGAGCGGAGACTACACAGATACGCAGTATTTT; cdr3_aa: CSVPSGDYTDTQYF; j_call: TRBJ2-3; clone_size: many; v_call: TRBV29-1; d_call: NA
cdr3_nt: TGCGCCAGCAGCCCGACCCCGGTGCACCCCTACGAGCAGTACTTC; cdr3_aa: CASSPTPVHPYEQYF; j_call: TRBJ2-7; clone_size: few; v_call: TRBV5-1; d_call: NA
cdr3_nt: TGTGCCAGCAGCCACCGACAGGGACGAGAGACCCAGTACTTC; cdr3_aa: CASSHRQGRETQYF; j_call: TRBJ2-5; clone_size: NA; v_call: TRBV14; d_call: TRBD1
cdr3_nt: TGTGCCAGCCCCGCGGGGGGCTCCTACAATGAGCAGTTCTTC; cdr3_aa: CASPAGGSYNEQFF; j_call: TRBJ2-1; clone_size: many; v_call: TRBV2; d_call: TRBD2
cdr3_nt: TGTGCCAGCAGCCCTGAGGAGCGGACGCAGTATTTT; cdr3_aa: CASSPEERTQYF; j_call: TRBJ2-3; clone_size: NA; v_call: TRBV7-9; d_call: NA
cdr3_nt: TGCAGTGCTAGACCTCTAGCGGGATGGTTCTATGAGCAGTTCTTC; cdr3_aa: CSARPLAGWFYEQFF; j_call: TRBJ2-1; clone_size: NA; v_call: TRBV20-1; d_call: TRBD2
cdr3_nt: TGTGCCAGCACCCTTTGGCGGGAGTCCTACAATGAGCAGTTCTTC; cdr3_aa: CASTLWRESYNEQFF; j_call: TRBJ2-1; clone_size: once; v_call: TRBV13; d_call: TRBD2
cdr3_nt: TGTGCCACCAGTGACACTAGCGGGCATTACTCGTATGAGCAGTTCTTC; cdr3_aa: CATSDTSGHYSYEQFF; j_call: TRBJ2-1; clone_size: NA; v_call: TRBV24-1; d_call: TRBD2
cdr3_nt: TGCAGTGCTAGAGAGTCGGGGACGACGCGGGAGACCCAGTACTTC; cdr3_aa: CSARESGTTRETQYF; j_call: TRBJ2-5; clone_size: few; v_call: TRBV20-1; d_call: NA